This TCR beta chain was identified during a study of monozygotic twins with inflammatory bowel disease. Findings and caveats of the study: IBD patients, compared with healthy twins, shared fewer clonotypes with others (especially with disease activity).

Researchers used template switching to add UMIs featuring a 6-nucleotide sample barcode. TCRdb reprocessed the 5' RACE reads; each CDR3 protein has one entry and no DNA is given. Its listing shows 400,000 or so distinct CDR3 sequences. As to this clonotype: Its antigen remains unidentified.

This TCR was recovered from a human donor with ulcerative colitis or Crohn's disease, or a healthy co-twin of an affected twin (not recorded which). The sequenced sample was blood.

CDR3: CASSWRGENIQYF. The chain combines TRBV5-4 with TRBJ2-4; no DNA is available, so the TRBD1 call from TCRdb remains unchecked. Germline V gives CDR1 SGHNT, CDR2 YYREEE (reference sequence). The CDR3 is 13 residues long.